Only a few counts were recorded for the clone carrying this T cell receptor (beta chain). Its antigen is unidentified. V gave up 3 bases and J gave up 10 bases, with 10 bases separating them. This CDR3 is 12 amino acids long. CDR1 and CDR2 from the germline V gene are MNHEY and SMNVEV (reference sequence). The data originate from a study of identical twins. Template switching supplied a universal primer site; unique molecular identifiers were carried on the cDNA. TCRdb re-analysed the 5' RACE reads in MiXCR, keeping a single row per CDR3 protein. The repertoire holds around 220,000 distinct CDR3 sequences, 11% to 15% seen once, with 7% to 9% in the top ten. Study results and caveats: Insertions were reduced in abundant cord blood beta clonotypes but not in memory repertoires. Not following the same donors, the study drew its conclusions from cross-sectional statistical analysis.

This chain uses TRBV27 with TRBJ2-1, with D maybe TRBD1 (5 bases). Sequencing used memory (CD45RO+) T cells sorted from blood. The clonotype was recovered from a woman aged 18-29 years in good health. For the CDR3, the DNA is TGTGCCAGCAGTTTTAGGGGATACGAGCAGTTCTTC. Translating it yields CASSFRGYEQFF.